This paragraph reports one TCR beta chain. What it binds is not known. The source of the sample is a study of cytomegalovirus exposure and HLA in healthy donors. Overall study: There were 90 million to 130 million unique TCR beta sequences, drawn from approximately 180 million T cells, in an earlier analysis.

PCR employed 60 Vbeta and 13 Jbeta primers. The assay was immunoSEQ multiplex PCR, and TCRdb's table has in-frame clones only and misses some. Among over 100,000 clones listed, roughly 71% were seen once. Participants comprised healthy donors of bone marrow. With V trimmed by 4 bases and J by 2 bases, 4 bases remained unmatched. Germline V gives CDR1 MNHEY, CDR2 SMNVEV (reference sequence). CDR3 length equals 15 residues. Study-wide results and limits: Analysis was performed later, and it showed HLA-associated TCR beta chains to be more clonally expanded than equally common others.

The J gene is TRBJ1-5, the V gene TRBV27; 8 positions agree with TRBD1. The clonotype comes from a woman aged 40 to 50 in good health and CMV-seronegative. The sequencing sample was made of PBMCs. The CDR3 is CASSSDRAGNQPQHF. DNA of the CDR3: TGTGCCAGCAGTTCGGACAGGGCTGGCAATCAGCCCCAGCATTTT.